The sequence of this T cell receptor beta chain was determined in a study of OX40 agonist ivuxolimab in advanced cancers. The overall study: Previous treatment with anti-PD-1, anti-PD-L1 or anti-CTLA-4 therapy was allowed; 40% had received some. Study conclusions and caveats: Some nonresponders likewise displayed low normalized T-cell clonal expansion.

Trimming cost V 1 base and J 3 bases, with 12 bases left between them. CDR1 is LNHNV and CDR2 is YYDKDF in the germline V gene (reference sequence). This CDR3 contains 15 residues. Sequenced by immunoSEQ multiplex PCR; TCRdb stores in-frame clones only, minus some. This sample has about 70,000 clones; 87% occur once, and the top ten carry less than 3.5%. Sampling times: baseline, cycle 4 day 1, cycle 7 day 1. The sample holds one count of this clone. Antigen specificity is unknown. Material: CD4+ or CD8+ T cells sorted from blood, obtained in a trial of the OX40 agonist ivuxolimab. The chain has TRBV15 and TRBJ1-1; D is uncertain. The sequence was collected from an adult with an advanced solid tumor such as melanoma, head and neck, liver or kidney cancer. The chain's CDR3 is CATSRGTGSDTEAFF. CDR3 sequence (DNA): TGTGCCACCAGCAGAGGGACGGGGAGTGACACTGAAGCTTTCTTT.